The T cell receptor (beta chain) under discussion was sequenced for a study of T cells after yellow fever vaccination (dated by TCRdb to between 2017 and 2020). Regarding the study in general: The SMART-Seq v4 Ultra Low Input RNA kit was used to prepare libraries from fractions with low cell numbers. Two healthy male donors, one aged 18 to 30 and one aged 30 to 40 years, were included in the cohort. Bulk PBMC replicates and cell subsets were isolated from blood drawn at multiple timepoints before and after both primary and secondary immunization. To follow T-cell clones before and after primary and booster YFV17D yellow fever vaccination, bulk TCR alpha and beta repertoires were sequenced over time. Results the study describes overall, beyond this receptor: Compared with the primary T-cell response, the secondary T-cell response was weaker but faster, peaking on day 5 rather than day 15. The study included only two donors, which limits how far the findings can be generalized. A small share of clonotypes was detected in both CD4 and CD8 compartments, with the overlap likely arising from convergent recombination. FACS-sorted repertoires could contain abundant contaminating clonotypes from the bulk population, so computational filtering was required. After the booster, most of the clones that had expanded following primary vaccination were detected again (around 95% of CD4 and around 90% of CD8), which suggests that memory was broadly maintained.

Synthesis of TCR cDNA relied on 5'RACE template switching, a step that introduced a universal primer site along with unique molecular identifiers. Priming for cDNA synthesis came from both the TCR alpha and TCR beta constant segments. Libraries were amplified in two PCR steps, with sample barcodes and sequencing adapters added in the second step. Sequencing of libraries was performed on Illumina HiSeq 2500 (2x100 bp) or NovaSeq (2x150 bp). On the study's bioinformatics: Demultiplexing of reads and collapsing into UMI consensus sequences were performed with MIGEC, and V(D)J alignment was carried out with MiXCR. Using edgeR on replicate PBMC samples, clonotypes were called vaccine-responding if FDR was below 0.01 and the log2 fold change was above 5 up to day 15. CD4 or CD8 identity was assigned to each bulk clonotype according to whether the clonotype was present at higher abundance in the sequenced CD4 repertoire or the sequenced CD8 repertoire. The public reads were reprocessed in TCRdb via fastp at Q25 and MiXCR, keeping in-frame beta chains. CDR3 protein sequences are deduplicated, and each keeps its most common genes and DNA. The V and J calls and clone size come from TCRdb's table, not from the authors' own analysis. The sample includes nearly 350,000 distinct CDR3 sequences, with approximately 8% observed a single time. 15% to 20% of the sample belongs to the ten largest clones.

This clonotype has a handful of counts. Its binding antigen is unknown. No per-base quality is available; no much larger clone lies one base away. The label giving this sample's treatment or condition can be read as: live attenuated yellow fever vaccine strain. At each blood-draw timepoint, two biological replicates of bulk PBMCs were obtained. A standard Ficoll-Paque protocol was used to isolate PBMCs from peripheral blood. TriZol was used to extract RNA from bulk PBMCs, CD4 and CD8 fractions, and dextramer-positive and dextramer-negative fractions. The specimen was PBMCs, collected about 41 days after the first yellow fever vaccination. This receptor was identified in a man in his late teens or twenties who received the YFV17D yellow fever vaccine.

The DNA is TGCAGACCTTCGGGGACCCAGTACTTC. Translated, it gives CRPSGTQYF. Recombination linked TRBV20-1 to TRBJ2-5, with no reliable assignment of the D segment. CDR1 and CDR2 (DFQATT, SNEGSKA) derive from the germline V gene (reference sequence). The CDR3 goes from the cysteine to the phenylalanine over 9 residues. Only the CDR3 DNA is retained, 27 bases long and in frame from the first base.